Listed here are 10 T cell receptor beta chains from one sample, sequenced in a study of OX40 agonist ivuxolimab in advanced cancers. Profiled with immunoSEQ multiplex PCR; TCRdb holds only in-frame clones, not every one. Of 50,000 to 70,000 clones in the sample, around 78% were seen once. The sequences come from CD4+ or CD8+ T cells sorted from blood, collected in a trial of the OX40 agonist ivuxolimab. These TCRs come from an adult with an advanced solid tumor such as melanoma, head and neck, liver or kidney cancer.

The chain links TRBV10-3 to TRBJ2-7, with D possibly being TRBD1 (5 bases). With 2 bases removed from V and 3 bases from J, the gap between germline ends came to 11 bases. This CDR3 is 14 amino acids long. Germline CDR1 reads ENHRY; CDR2 reads SYGVKD. The CDR3 DNA follows: TGTGCCATCAGTGAGACGGTGACAGTCTACGAGCAGTACTTC. It is translated as CAISETVTVYEQYF.

The CDR3 DNA is TGTGCCAGCAGCTTAGGACACCAGAACACTGAAGCTTTCTTT. Translation: CASSLGHQNTEAFF. The V call is TRBV7-2, the J call TRBJ1-1, with D uncertain. From germline, CDR1 is SGHTA and CDR2 FQGNSA. V lost 1 base, J lost 1 base, and 7 bases lay in between. The CDR3 length is 14 residues.

The rearrangement joins TRBV9 to TRBJ2-2; possibly TRBD1 for D (5 bases). The germline V and J ends were trimmed by 5 bases and 2 bases, with 13 bases remaining between them. Germline V gene data show CDR1 as SGDLS and CDR2 as YYNGEE. CDR3 length: 15 residues. The DNA for the CDR3 is TGTGCCAGCAGACCAGACAGTTTTAACACCGGGGAGCTGTTTTTT. It codes for CASRPDSFNTGELFF.

The V gene is TRBV6-5, the J gene TRBJ2-1; D possibly matches TRBD1 or TRBD2 (5 bases each). The CDR3 consists of 16 residues. Trimming removed 2 bases from V and 5 bases from J, with 16 bases in between. CDR1 is MNHEY and CDR2 is SVGAGI in the germline V gene. The CDR3 reads CASSYQRSGTHNEQFF. The DNA of the CDR3 is TGTGCCAGCAGTTACCAGCGTTCCGGGACCCACAATGAGCAGTTCTTC.

This clone was seen a few times. CDR3 in DNA: TGTGCCAGCAGCTTATTCACAGGCATGGACTCACCCCTCCACTTT. Its protein is CASSLFTGMDSPLHF. The chain uses TRBV11-2 and TRBJ1-6; D perhaps matches TRBD1 (5 bases). V lost 2 bases, J lost 10 bases, and 15 bases lay in between. Germline V gene sequence: CDR1 SGHAT, CDR2 FQNNGV. The CDR3 spans 15 residues.

The CDR3 bases are TGCAGCGTTGAGGCTCTGGGCCACACCTACGAGCAGTACTTC. As protein: CSVEALGHTYEQYF. This sequence joins TRBV29-1 and TRBJ2-7, with D uncertain. The CDR3 extends over 14 amino acids. V shed 3 bases and J shed 2 bases, with 14 bases lying between them. Germline assignment: CDR1 SQVTM and CDR2 ANQGSEA.

This chain uses TRBV11-3 with TRBJ2-2; either TRBD1 or TRBD2 may fit D (5 bases each). V lost 1 base to trimming and J lost 3 bases, with 6 bases between them. Germline V gene lookup returns CDR1 SGHNT and CDR2 YENEEA. CDR3 size: 14 residues. This CDR3 reads CASSLVGDTGELFF. The CDR3 coding sequence is TGTGCCAGCAGCTTAGTGGGGGACACCGGGGAGCTGTTTTTT.

J is TRBJ2-3 and V is TRBV6-1, with TRBD1 matching over 7 bases. With V trimmed by 6 bases and J by 3 bases, 6 bases remained unmatched. Germline CDR1 is MNHNS and CDR2 is SASEGT. The CDR3 is 14 residues long. This chain's CDR3 is CASSLLQGTDTQYF. In DNA, the CDR3 is TGTGCCAGCAGCCTACTACAGGGGACAGATACGCAGTATTTT.

The DNA of the CDR3 is TGTGCCAGCACCAAGCGGGGGGGCCTGGGGACAGATACGCAGTATTTT. Its translation: CASTKRGGLGTDTQYF. The chain uses TRBV28 and TRBJ2-3, with 10 positions matching TRBD2. Germline V gives CDR1 MDHEN, CDR2 SYDVKM. J gave up 3 bases and V 7 bases, and 10 bases lay outside the gene matches. The CDR3 is 16 amino acids.

For this clone: The junction differs from germline at one of its ends, possibly a read error. The chain carries TRBV30 and TRBJ1-3, with no clear D. Germline lookup yields CDR1 GTSNPN and CDR2 SVGIG (reference sequence). The CDR3 spans 11 residues. The CDR3 nucleotides read TGTGCCTGGGAAATCGGAAGCACCATATATTTT. Amino acid sequence: CAWEIGSTIYF.